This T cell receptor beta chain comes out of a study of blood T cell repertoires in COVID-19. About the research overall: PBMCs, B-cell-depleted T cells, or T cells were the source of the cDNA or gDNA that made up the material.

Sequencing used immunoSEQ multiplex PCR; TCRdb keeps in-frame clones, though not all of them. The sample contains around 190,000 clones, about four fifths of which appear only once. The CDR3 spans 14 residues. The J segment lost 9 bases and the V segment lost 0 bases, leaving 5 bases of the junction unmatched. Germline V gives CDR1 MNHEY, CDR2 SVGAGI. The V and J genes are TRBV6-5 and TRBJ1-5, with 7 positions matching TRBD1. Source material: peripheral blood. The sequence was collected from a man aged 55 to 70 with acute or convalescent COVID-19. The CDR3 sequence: CASSYSRTGRPQHF. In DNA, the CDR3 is TGTGCCAGCAGTTACTCGAGGACAGGAAGGCCCCAGCATTTT.